This TCR beta chain emerged from a study of blood T cell repertoires in COVID-19. Background on the study: Some COVID-19 samples were acute and others convalescent; all came from the United States, Italy and Spain. T cells, B-cell-depleted T cells, or PBMCs supplied cDNA or gDNA.

Germline trimming cut 4 bases from V and 2 bases from J; bases unmatched to any gene: 4. CDR3 size: 16 residues. The germline gives CDR1 SGHVS, CDR2 FNYEAQ. The authors' processing: Amplifying reference gene primers gave estimates of nucleated cell counts. Using immunoSEQ multiplex PCR, the repertoire was profiled, and TCRdb retains in-frame clones only, with some absent. Clone size and the V and J calls come from that table; the DNA yielded D and trimming. The table lists roughly 150,000 clones, around 88% of them singletons. Source material: peripheral blood. The chain links TRBV7-6 to TRBJ2-6, with 8 bases fitting TRBD1. The receptor comes from a human donor in a cohort sampled during active COVID-19. As DNA, the CDR3 is TGTGCCAGCAGCTCACCACAGGGGGCTGGGGCCAACGTCCTGACTTTC. It yields the protein CASSSPQGAGANVLTF.